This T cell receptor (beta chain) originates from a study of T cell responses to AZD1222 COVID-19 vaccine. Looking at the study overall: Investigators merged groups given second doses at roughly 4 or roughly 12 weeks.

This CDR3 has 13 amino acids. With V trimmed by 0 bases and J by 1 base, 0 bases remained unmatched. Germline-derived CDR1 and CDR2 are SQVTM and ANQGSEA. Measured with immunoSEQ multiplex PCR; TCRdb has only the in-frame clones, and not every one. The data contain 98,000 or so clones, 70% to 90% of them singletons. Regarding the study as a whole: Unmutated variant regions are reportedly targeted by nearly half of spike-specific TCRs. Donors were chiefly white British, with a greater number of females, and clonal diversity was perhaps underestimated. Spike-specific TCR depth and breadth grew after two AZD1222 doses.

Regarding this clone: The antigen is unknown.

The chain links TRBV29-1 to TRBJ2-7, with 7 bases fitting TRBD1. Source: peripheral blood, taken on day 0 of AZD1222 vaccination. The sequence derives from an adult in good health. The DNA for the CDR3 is TGCAGCGTTGAAGAGGACAGGTCCTACGAGCAGTACTTC. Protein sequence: CSVEEDRSYEQYF.